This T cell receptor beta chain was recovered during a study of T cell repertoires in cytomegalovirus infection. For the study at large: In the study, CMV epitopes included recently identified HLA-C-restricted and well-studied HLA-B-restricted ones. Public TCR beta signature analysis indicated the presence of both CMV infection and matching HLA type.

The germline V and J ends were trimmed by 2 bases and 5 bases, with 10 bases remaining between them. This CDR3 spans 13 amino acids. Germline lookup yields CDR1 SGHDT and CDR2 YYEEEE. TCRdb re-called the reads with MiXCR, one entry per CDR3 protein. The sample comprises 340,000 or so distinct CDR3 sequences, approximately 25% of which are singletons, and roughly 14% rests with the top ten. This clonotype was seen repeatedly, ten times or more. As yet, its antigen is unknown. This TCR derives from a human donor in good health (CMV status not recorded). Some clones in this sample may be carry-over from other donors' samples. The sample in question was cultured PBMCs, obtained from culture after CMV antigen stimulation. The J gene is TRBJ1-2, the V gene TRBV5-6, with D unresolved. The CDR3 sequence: CASSLAAPYGYTF. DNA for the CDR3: TGTGCCAGCAGCTTAGCAGCACCGTATGGCTACACCTTC.